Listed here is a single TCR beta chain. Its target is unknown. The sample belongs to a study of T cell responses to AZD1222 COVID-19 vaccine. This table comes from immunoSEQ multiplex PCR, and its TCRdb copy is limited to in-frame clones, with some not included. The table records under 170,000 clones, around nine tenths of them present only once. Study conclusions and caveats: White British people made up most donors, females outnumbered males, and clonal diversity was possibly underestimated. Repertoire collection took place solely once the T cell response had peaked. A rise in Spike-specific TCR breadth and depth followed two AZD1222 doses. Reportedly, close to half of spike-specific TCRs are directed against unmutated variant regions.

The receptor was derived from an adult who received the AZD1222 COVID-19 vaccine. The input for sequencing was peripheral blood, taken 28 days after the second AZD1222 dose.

The CDR3 is CASSLLGDNEQFF. The CDR3 DNA is TGCGCCAGCAGCTTGCTCGGAGACAATGAGCAGTTCTTC. The chain employs TRBV5-1 and TRBJ2-1; no definite D call. Germline lookup yields CDR1 SGHRS and CDR2 YFSETQ. With 1 base removed from V and 5 bases from J, the gap between germline ends came to 7 bases. This CDR3 is built from 13 residues.